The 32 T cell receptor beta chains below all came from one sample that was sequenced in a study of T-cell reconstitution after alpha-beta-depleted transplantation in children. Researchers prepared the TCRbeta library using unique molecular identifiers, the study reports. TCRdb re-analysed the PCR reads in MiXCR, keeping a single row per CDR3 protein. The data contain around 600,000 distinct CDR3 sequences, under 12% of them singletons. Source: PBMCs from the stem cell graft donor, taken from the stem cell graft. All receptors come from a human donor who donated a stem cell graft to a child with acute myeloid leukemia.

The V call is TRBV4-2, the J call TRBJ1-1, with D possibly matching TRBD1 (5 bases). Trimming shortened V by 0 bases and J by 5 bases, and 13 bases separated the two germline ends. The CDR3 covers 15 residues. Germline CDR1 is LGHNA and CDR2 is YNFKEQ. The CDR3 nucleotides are TGTGCCAGCAGCCAAGAGTTATGGGGGGATACTGAAGCTTTCTTT. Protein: CASSQELWGDTEAFF.

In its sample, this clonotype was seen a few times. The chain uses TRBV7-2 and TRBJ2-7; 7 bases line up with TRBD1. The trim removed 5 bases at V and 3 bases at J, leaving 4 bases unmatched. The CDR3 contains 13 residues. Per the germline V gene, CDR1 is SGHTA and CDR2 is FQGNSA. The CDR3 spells CASSHDRDYEQYF. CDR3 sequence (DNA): TGTGCCAGCAGCCACGACAGGGACTACGAGCAGTACTTC.

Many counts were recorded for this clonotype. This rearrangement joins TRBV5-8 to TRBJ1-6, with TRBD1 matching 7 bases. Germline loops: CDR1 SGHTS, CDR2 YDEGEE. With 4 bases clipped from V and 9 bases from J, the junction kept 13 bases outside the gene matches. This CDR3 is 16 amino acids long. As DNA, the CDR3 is TGTGCCAGCAGCCCGAACCGAGGGACAGCAGGTTCACCCCTCCACTTT. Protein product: CASSPNRGTAGSPLHF.

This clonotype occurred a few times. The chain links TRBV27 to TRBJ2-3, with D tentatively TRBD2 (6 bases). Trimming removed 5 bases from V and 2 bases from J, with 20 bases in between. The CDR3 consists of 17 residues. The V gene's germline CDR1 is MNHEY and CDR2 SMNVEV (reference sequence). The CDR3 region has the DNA TGTGCCAGCAGTGTCACCGGGACTCCACCTTTCACAGATACGCAGTATTTT. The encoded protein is CASSVTGTPPFTDTQYF.

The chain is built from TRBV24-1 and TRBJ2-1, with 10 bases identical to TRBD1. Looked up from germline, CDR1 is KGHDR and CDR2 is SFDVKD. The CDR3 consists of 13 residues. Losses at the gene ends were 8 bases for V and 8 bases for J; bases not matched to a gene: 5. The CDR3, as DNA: TGTGCCACCAAGGACAGGGGGATCGATGAGCAGTTCTTC. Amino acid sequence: CATKDRGIDEQFF.

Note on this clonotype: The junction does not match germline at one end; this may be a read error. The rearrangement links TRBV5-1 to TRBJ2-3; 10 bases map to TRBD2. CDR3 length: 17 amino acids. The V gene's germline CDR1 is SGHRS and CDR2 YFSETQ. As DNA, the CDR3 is TGCGCCAGCAGCTTGGGTGCTAGCGGGAGAAGCACAGATACGCAATATTTT. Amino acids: CASSLGASGRSTDTQYF.

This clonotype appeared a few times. CDR3 DNA sequence: TGTGCCAGCAGCTTAGATCTCGTAGGAGGGGAGACCCAGTACTTC. It codes for CASSLDLVGGETQYF. The V gene is TRBV7-2, the J gene TRBJ2-5, with D maybe TRBD2 (6 bases). The CDR3 runs to 15 residues. V was pared by 1 base and J by 5 bases, with 14 bases between. From germline, CDR1 is SGHTA and CDR2 FQGNSA.

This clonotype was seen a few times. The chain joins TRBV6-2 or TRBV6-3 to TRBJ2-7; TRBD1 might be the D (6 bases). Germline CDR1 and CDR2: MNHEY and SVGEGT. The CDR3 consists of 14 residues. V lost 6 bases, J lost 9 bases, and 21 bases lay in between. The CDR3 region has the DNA TGTGCCAGCAGCTCCGGGACACCGGTTGAGCGGCAGTACTTC. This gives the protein CASSSGTPVERQYF.

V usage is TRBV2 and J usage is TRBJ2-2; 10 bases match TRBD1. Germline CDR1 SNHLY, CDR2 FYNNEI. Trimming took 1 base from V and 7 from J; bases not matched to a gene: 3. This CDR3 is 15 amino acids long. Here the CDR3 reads CASSEGQGANGELFF. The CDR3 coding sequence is TGTGCCAGCAGTGAAGGACAGGGGGCAAACGGGGAGCTGTTTTTT. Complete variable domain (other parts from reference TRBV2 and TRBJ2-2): EPEVTQTPSHQVTQMGQEVILRCVPISNHLYFYWYRQILGQKVEFLVSFYNNEISEKSEIFDDQFSVERPDGSNFTLKIRSTKLEDSAMYFCASSEGQGANGELFFGEGSRLTVL.

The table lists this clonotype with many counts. CDR3 sequence: CASSWTSVHEQYF. CDR3 nucleotides: TGTGCCAGCAGCTGGACTAGCGTCCACGAGCAGTACTTC. This chain links TRBV3-1 with TRBJ2-7; 9 positions match TRBD2. The V gene's germline CDR1 is LGHDT and CDR2 YNNKEL (reference sequence). V gave up 5 bases and J gave up 5 bases; unmatched junction bases: 4. This CDR3 has 13 residues.

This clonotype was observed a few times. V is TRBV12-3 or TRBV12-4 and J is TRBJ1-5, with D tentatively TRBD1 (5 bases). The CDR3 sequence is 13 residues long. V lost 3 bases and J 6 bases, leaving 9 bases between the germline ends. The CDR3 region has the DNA TGTGCCAGCAGTTTCGGGGGGAGTCAGCCCCAGCATTTT. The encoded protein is CASSFGGSQPQHF.

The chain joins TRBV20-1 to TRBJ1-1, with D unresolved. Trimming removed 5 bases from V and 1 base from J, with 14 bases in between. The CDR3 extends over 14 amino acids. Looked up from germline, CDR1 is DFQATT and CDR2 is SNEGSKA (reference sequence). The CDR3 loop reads CSAGIKRANTEAFF. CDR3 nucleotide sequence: TGCAGTGCTGGGATTAAGAGGGCGAACACTGAAGCTTTCTTT.

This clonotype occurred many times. This CDR3 reads CATTPLNLAGELFF. CDR3 sequence (DNA): TGTGCCACCACTCCATTGAACCTCGCCGGGGAGCTGTTTTTT. The chain combines TRBV15 with TRBJ2-2; D is unresolved. Trimming took off 7 bases at V and 6 bases at J, with 15 bases between the two ends. The CDR3 is made up of 14 amino acids. CDR1 and CDR2 (germline): LNHNV, YYDKDF (reference sequence).

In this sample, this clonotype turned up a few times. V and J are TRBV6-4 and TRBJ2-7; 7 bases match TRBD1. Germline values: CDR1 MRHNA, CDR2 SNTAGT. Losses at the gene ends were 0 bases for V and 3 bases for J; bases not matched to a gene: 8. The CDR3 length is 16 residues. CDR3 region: CASSDSPRQGHYEQYF. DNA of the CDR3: TGTGCCAGCAGTGACTCCCCGAGACAGGGTCACTACGAGCAGTACTTC.

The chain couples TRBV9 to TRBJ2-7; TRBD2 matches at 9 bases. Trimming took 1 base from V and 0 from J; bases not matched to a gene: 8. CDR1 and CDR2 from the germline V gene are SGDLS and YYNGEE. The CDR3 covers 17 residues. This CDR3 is CASSVTVAGAYSYEQYF. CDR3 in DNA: TGTGCCAGCAGCGTAACGGTAGCGGGAGCCTACTCCTACGAGCAGTACTTC. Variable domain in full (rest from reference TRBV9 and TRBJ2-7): DSGVTQTPKHLITATGQRVTLRCSPRSGDLSVYWYQQSLDQGLQFLIQYYNGEERAKGNILERFSAQQFPDLHSELNLSSLELGDSALYFCASSVTVAGAYSYEQYFGPGTRLTVT.

The CDR3 DNA follows: TGTGCCACCAGCAGAGGCGCTAATGAAAAACTGTTTTTT. Residues: CATSRGANEKLFF. The chain uses TRBV15 and TRBJ1-4; D not resolved. Deletions cut 1 base from V and 3 bases from J, with 3 bases between. CDR3 length: 13 residues. Per germline, CDR1 LNHNV and CDR2 YYDKDF (reference sequence).

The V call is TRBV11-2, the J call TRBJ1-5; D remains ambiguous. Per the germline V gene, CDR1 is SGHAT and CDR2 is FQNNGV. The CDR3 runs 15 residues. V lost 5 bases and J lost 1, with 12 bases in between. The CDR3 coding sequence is TGTGCCAGCAGCCAAGAGGGTATGAGCAATCAGCCCCAGCATTTT. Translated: CASSQEGMSNQPQHF.

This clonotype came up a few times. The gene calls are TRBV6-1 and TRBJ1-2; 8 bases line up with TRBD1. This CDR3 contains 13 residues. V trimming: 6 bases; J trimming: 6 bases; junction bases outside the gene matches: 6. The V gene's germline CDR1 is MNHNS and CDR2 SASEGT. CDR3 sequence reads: CASSTTGGDGYTF. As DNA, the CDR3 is TGTGCCAGCAGCACAACAGGGGGGGATGGCTACACCTTC.

CDR3 nucleotides: TGTGCCAGCAGGCTAGCGGTCCCATACGAGCAGTACTTC. Protein sequence: CASRLAVPYEQYF. The chain links TRBV6-2 or TRBV6-3 to TRBJ2-7, with 7 bases lining up with TRBD2. CDR1 MNHEY and CDR2 SVGEGT come from the germline V gene. This CDR3 has 13 residues. Trimming removed 6 bases from V and 4 bases from J; junction bases left unmatched: 6.

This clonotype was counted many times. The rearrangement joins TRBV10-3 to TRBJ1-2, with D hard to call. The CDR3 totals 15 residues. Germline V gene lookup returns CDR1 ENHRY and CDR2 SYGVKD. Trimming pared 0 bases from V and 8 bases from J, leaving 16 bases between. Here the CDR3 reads CAISESAGDGEGYTF. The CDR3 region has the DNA TGTGCCATCAGTGAGTCAGCAGGAGACGGTGAAGGCTACACCTTC.

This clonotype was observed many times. The DNA of the CDR3 is TGTGCCAGCAGCTTAGAGGGAGGACAGAATTTCCTTGAAGCTTTCTTT. Its translation: CASSLEGGQNFLEAFF. This chain joins TRBV7-2 and TRBJ1-1, with D tentatively TRBD1 (6 bases). This CDR3 has 16 residues. The V end was cut by 1 base, the J end by 7 bases, with 19 bases between. Germline CDR1 and CDR2: SGHTA and FQGNSA. Complete variable domain (other parts from reference TRBV7-2 and TRBJ1-1): GAGVSQSPSNKVTEKGKDVELRCDPISGHTALYWYRQSLGQGLEFLIYFQGNSAPDKSGLPSDRFSAERTGGSVSTLTIQRTQQEDSAVYLCASSLEGGQNFLEAFFGQGTRLTVV.

CDR3 region: CASSSLTTGVGQPQHF. CDR3 DNA sequence: TGTGCCAGCAGTTCCCTTACCACAGGGGTGGGGCAGCCCCAGCATTTT. V gene TRBV6-5 combines with J gene TRBJ1-5, with 7 bases fitting TRBD1. The CDR3 covers 16 residues. CDR1 and CDR2 from the germline V gene are MNHEY and SVGAGI. V was clipped by 4 bases and J by 7 bases; unmatched bases: 13.

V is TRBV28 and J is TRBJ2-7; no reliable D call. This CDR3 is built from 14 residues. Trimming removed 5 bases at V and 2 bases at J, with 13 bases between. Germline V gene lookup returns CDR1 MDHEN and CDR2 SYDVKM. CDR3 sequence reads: CASSGPQGTYEQYF. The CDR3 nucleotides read TGTGCCAGCAGTGGACCTCAAGGGACCTACGAGCAGTACTTC.

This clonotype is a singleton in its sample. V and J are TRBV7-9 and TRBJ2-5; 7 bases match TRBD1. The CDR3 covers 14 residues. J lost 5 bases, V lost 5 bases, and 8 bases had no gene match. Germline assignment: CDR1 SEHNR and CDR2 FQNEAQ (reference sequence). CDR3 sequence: CASSLDRVGETQYF. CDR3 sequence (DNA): TGTGCCAGCAGCCTCGACAGGGTCGGGGAGACCCAGTACTTC.

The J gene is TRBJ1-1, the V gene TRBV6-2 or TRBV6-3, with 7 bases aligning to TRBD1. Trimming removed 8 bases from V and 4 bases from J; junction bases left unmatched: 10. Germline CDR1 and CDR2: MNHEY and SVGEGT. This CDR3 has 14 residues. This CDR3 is CASGEGAFSTEAFF. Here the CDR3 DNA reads TGTGCCAGCGGTGAGGGGGCTTTCAGCACTGAAGCTTTCTTT.

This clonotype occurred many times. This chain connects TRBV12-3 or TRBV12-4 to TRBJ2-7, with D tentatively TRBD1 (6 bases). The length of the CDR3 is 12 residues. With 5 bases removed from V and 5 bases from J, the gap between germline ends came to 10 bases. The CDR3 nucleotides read TGTGCCAGCAGTCCTCAGGGGAACGAGCAGTACTTC. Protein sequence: CASSPQGNEQYF.

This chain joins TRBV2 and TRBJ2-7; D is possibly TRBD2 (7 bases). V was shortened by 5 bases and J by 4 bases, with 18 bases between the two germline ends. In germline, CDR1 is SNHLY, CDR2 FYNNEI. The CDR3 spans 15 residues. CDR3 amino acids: CASSQGGDLWYEQYF. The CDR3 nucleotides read TGTGCCAGCAGTCAAGGGGGGGACTTATGGTACGAGCAGTACTTC.

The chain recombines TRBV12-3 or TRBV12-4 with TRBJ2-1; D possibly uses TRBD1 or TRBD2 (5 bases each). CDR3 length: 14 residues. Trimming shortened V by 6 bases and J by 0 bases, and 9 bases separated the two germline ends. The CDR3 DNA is TGTGCCAGCAGGGGGGACCTCTCCTACAATGAGCAGTTCTTC. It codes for CASRGDLSYNEQFF.

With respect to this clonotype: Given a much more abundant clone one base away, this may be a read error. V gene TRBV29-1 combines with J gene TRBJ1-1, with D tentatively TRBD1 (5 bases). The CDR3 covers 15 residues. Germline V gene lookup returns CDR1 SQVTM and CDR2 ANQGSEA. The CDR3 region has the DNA TGCAGAGTTGAAGATCTTCCAGGGTCCAACACTGAAGCTTTCTTT. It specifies CRVEDLPGSNTEAFF.

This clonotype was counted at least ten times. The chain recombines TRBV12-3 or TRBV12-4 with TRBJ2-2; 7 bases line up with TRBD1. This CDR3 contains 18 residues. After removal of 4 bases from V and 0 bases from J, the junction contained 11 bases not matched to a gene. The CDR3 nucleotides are TGTGCCAGCAGTTCCTACAGGGGAGACCTATCGAACACCGGGGAGCTGTTTTTT. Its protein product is CASSSYRGDLSNTGELFF.

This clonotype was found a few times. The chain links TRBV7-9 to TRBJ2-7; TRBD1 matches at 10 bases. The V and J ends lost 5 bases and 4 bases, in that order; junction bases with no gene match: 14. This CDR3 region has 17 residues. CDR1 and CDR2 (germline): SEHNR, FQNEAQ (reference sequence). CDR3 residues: CASSPRWGDRGQYEQYF. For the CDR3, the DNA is TGTGCCAGCAGCCCCCGATGGGGTGACAGGGGGCAGTACGAGCAGTACTTC.

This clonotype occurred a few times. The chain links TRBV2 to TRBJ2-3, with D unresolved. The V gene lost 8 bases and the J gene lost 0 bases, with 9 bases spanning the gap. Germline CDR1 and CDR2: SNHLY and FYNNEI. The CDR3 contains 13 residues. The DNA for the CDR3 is TGTGCCAGCGGTGGGGAAAGCACAGATACGCAGTATTTT. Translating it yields CASGGESTDTQYF.